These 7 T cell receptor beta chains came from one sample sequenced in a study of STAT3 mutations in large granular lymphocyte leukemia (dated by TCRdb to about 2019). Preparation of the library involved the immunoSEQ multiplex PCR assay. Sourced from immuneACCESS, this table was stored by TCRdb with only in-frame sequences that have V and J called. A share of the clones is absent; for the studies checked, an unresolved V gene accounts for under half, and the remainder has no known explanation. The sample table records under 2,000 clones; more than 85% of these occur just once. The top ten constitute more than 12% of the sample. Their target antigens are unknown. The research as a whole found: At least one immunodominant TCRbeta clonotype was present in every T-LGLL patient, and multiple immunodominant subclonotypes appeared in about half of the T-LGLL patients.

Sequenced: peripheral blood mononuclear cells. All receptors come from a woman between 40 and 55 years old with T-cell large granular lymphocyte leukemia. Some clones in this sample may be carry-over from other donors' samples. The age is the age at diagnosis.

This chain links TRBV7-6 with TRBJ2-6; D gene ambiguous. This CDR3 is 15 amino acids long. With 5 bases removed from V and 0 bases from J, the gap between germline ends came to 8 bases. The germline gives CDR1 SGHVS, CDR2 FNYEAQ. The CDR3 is CASSQHSSGANVLTF. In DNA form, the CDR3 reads TGTGCCAGCAGCCAACACAGCTCTGGGGCCAACGTCCTGACTTTC.

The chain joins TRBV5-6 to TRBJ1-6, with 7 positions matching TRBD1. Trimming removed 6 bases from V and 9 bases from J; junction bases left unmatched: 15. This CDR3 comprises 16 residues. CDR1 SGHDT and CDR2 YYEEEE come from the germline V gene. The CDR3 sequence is CASNVGQTIRGSPLHF. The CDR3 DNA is TGTGCCAGCAACGTGGGACAGACGATTCGCGGTTCACCCCTCCACTTT.

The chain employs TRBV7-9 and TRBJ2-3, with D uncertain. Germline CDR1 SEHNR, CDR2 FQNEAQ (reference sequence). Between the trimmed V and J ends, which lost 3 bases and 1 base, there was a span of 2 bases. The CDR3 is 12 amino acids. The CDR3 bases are TGTGCCAGCAGCTTCCGCACAGATACGCAGTATTTT. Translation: CASSFRTDTQYF.

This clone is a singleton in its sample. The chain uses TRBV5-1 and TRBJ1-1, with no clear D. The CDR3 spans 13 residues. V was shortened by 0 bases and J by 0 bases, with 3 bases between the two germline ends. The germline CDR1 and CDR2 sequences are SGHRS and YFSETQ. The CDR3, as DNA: TGCGCCAGCAGCTTGGATTTGAACACTGAAGCTTTCTTT. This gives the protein CASSLDLNTEAFF.

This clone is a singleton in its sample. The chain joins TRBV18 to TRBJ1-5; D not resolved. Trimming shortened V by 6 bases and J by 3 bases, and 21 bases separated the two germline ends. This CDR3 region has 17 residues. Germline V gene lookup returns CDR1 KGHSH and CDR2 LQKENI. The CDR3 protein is CASSPSAVAGFNQPQHF. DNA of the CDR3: TGTGCCAGCTCTCCGTCGGCGGTAGCAGGATTCAATCAGCCCCAGCATTTT.

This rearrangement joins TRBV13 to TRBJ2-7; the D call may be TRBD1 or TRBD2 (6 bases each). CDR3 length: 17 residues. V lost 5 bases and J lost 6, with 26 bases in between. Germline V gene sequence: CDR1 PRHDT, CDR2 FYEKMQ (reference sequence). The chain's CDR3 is CASSKTAGHGPPGEQYF. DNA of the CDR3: TGTGCCAGCAGCAAGACTGCGGGACACGGTCCCCCTGGCGAGCAGTACTTC.

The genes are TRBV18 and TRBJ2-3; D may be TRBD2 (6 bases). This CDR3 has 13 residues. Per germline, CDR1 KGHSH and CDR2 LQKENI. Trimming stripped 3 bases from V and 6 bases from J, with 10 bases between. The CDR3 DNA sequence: TGTGCCAGCTCACCCGTTGCGGGGGATACGCAGTATTTT. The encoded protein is CASSPVAGDTQYF.